This TCR beta chain was observed in a study of cytomegalovirus exposure and HLA in healthy donors. Study background: The roughly 120 validation repertoires were reported in a later analysis to have been generated on the same platform as the approximately 600 first-cohort repertoires.

Using immunoSEQ multiplex PCR, the repertoire was profiled, and TCRdb retains in-frame clones only, with some absent. The table lists nearly 200,000 clones, 84% of them singletons, with about an eighth in the top ten. Study-level findings and limits: Accounts indicate the classifier identified cytomegalovirus status with strong specificity and sensitivity.

For this clone: Its antigen is unknown.

The CDR3 sequence is 13 residues long. Trimming shortened V by 5 bases and J by 1 base, and 8 bases separated the two germline ends. In germline, CDR1 is SGHTA, CDR2 FQGNSA. Sequenced: PBMCs. The TCR comes from a woman younger than 45 in good health and CMV-seropositive. V is TRBV7-2 and J is TRBJ1-1, with D uncertain. The CDR3 reads CASSLHRNTEAFF. For the CDR3, the DNA is TGTGCCAGCAGCCTCCACAGGAACACTGAAGCTTTCTTT.